A selection of T cell receptor beta chains follows, all from one sample in a study of blood T cell repertoires in COVID-19. Clones were read by immunoSEQ multiplex PCR, and TCRdb kept only the in-frame ones, dropping some. Seen here are roughly 360,000 clones, around 89% observed once, and the top ten hold 0.95% to 1%. The sample comprised PBMCs or T cells enriched from blood (not recorded which). The receptors here all came from a woman aged 25 to 39 with acute COVID-19. The CDR3 runs from the conserved cysteine through the conserved F or W. D genes are given only for firm matches. Size values are once, few and many counts, or a class for expanded clones, and some rows have none.

J gene	V gene	clone size	D gene	CDR3 DNA	CDR3 protein
TRBJ1-6	TRBV5-6	-	-	TGTGCCAGCAGCTTCAGGCAGGGCTATAATTCACCCCTCCACTTT	CASSFRQGYNSPLHF
TRBJ1-2	TRBV3-1/TRBV3-2	-	-	TGTGCCAGCAGCCAAGGAGCAGGGTTTGGAGGCTACACCTTC	CASSQGAGFGGYTF
TRBJ2-1	TRBV18	once	TRBD1	TGTGCCAGCTCACCGACAGGGGACCCCTACAATGAGCAGTTCTTC	CASSPTGDPYNEQFF
TRBJ1-3	TRBV19	-	-	TGTGCCAGTAGTATGGAGGCGGATGGAAACACCATATATTTT	CASSMEADGNTIYF
TRBJ2-7	TRBV24-1	-	-	TGTGCCACCAGTGGCGACAAGTACGAGCAGTACTTC	CATSGDKYEQYF
TRBJ1-4	TRBV2	-	-	TGTGCCAGCAGTGAAGCCGAGGTGGGAGAGACTAATGAAAAACTGTTTTTT	CASSEAEVGETNEKLFF
TRBJ1-1	TRBV5-5	once	TRBD1	TGTGCCAGCAGACCCGTAAGGGGGCGCGGGGCTTTCTTT	CASRPVRGRGAFF
TRBJ2-5	TRBV6-5	-	-	TGTGCCAGCAGTTCCCTCGGGGGGACCCAGTACTTC	CASSSLGGTQYF
TRBJ2-7	TRBV7-2	-	TRBD1	TGTGCCAGCAGCCCGCGGACAGGGGACAACGAGCAGTACTTC	CASSPRTGDNEQYF
TRBJ2-3	TRBV29-1	-	-	TGCAGCGTTGAATCGTCTAGCAGACCGACGGATACGCAGTATTTT	CSVESSSRPTDTQYF
TRBJ1-2	TRBV5-1	-	-	TGCGCCAGCAGTTTCCTAGGGGCACGACAGTCCGTCTATGGCTACACCTTC	CASSFLGARQSVYGYTF
TRBJ1-2	TRBV6-5	-	TRBD1	TGTGCCAGCAGTCCCTTTGGGACAGCTAACTATGGCTACACCTTC	CASSPFGTANYGYTF
TRBJ2-7	TRBV2	-	-	TGTGCCAGCAGTGAACCAGGTGCCTACGAGCAGTACTTC	CASSEPGAYEQYF
TRBJ2-7	TRBV3-1/TRBV3-2	-	-	TGTGCCAGCAGCGATCGAGGGGGTTCCTACGAGCAGTACTTC	CASSDRGGSYEQYF
TRBJ1-2	TRBV19	-	-	TGTGCCAGTAGTTCGTCAATGGGGAGGGGTGGAGGCTACACCTTC	CASSSSMGRGGGYTF
TRBJ1-1	TRBV10-3	-	-	TGTGCCGCATCCGGGGAGGGCACTGAAGCTTTCTTT	CAASGEGTEAFF
TRBJ2-7	TRBV7-6	once	-	TGTGCCAGCAGCTTAGCGACAGGACCGGCGAGAGGGGACGAGCAGTACTTC	CASSLATGPARGDEQYF
TRBJ1-4	TRBV30	-	-	TGTGCCTGGAGTGGCGGGGGGGCGGTAGAGGAAAAACTGTTTTTT	CAWSGGGAVEEKLFF
TRBJ1-1	TRBV5-1	-	TRBD1	TGCGCCAGCAGCTTGGGTGGGACAGGGAGTGCTTTCTTT	CASSLGGTGSAFF
TRBJ1-4	TRBV5-1	-	TRBD1	TGCGCCAGCAGCTTGGAGTCCAGGGGGAAGCTGTTTTTT	CASSLESRGKLFF
TRBJ1-2	TRBV12-3/TRBV12-4	-	-	TGTGCCACCTACGGGGATCCTAACTATGGCTACACCTTC	CATYGDPNYGYTF
TRBJ1-5	TRBV28	-	TRBD1	TGTGCCATCACCCTGGGACAGGGGATTTATAGCAATCAGCCCCAGCATTTT	CAITLGQGIYSNQPQHF
TRBJ2-1	TRBV4-1	-	TRBD2	TGCGCCAGCAGCCTAAGACTAGCGGGGGGGATAAATGAGCAGTTCTTC	CASSLRLAGGINEQFF
TRBJ2-5	TRBV28	few	TRBD2	TGTGCCAGCAGTTTACCTGGACTAGGACAAGAGACCCAGTACTTC	CASSLPGLGQETQYF
TRBJ1-2	TRBV5-8	-	-	TGTGCCAGCGGGCAGGGCCACTATGGCTACACCTTC	CASGQGHYGYTF
TRBJ2-3	TRBV10-1	-	TRBD2	TGCGCCAGCAGTGAAAGCGGGGGGCAACCCACAGATACGCAGTATTTT	CASSESGGQPTDTQYF
TRBJ2-7	TRBV30	-	TRBD1	TGTGCCTGCTGGGACAGGGGTTACGAGCAGTACTTC	CACWDRGYEQYF
TRBJ1-5	TRBV2	-	-	TGTGCCAGCAGCGAGCTCGGGCAGGGCCATCAGCCCCAGCATTTT	CASSELGQGHQPQHF
TRBJ2-2	TRBV18	once	-	TGTGCCAGCTCAGTGTTGGACTCGACGATCTACACCGGGGAGCTGTTTTTT	CASSVLDSTIYTGELFF
TRBJ1-2	TRBV2	few	-	TGTGCCAGCCGAATCAGTTACCTCTATGGCTACACCTTC	CASRISYLYGYTF
TRBJ1-4	TRBV24-1	-	-	TGTGCCACCTCGGGGGACCCTGCGGAAAAACTGTTTTTT	CATSGDPAEKLFF
TRBJ2-3	TRBV6-6	-	TRBD2	TGTGCCAGCAGTTTAGGACTAGCCACAGATACGCAGTATTTT	CASSLGLATDTQYF
TRBJ2-3	TRBV18	-	TRBD1	TGTGCCAGCTCACCACCGAGGGGACAGGGAAAGGGGACAGATACGCAGTATTTT	CASSPPRGQGKGTDTQYF
TRBJ2-5	TRBV12-5	-	TRBD2	TGTGCTAGTGGTCCAAGCGGGGGGACGGGGGAGACCCAGTACTTC	CASGPSGGTGETQYF
TRBJ2-6	TRBV7-9	many	-	TGTGCCACCAGTCCCCGAGCTGGGGCCAACGTCCTGACTTTC	CATSPRAGANVLTF
TRBJ2-2	TRBV29-1	-	TRBD1	TGCAGCGTTAGGGGACAGGGAGGAGCCGGGGAGCTGTTTTTT	CSVRGQGGAGELFF
TRBJ1-6	TRBV18	-	-	TGTGCCAGCTCAGGGCAGGGCAATTCACCCCTCCACTTT	CASSGQGNSPLHF
TRBJ2-5	TRBV7-2	-	-	TGTGCCAGCAGCTTAGAAGCGGAAGAGACCCAGTACTTC	CASSLEAEETQYF
TRBJ1-2	TRBV4-3	-	-	TGCGCCAGCAGCCAAGATCGGGGGGGTGGTGGCTATGGCTACACCTTC	CASSQDRGGGGYGYTF
TRBJ1-2	TRBV18	-	TRBD1	TGTGCCAGCTCACCAATACAGTCGACAGGGGAAGTTGGGGGCTACACCTTC	CASSPIQSTGEVGGYTF
TRBJ2-4	TRBV19	-	TRBD2	TGTGCCAGTAGTCAACGGGACTACGTAGCCAAAAACATTCAGTACTTC	CASSQRDYVAKNIQYF